The 23 T cell receptor beta chains below all came from one sample that was sequenced in a study of blood T cell repertoires in COVID-19 (dated by TCRdb to the early 2020s). The library relied on the immunoSEQ multiplex PCR assay. The immuneACCESS repertoire file appears here via TCRdb, limited to in-frame rearrangements. These files lack a portion of the clones; in checked studies, under half of the deficit traces to unresolved V genes, and the cause of the others is not known. This sample holds 75,000 or so clones; around 80% were observed only once. The ten largest account for 10% of the sample. Source material: peripheral blood. These receptor sequences come from a man between 60 and 70 years old with acute or convalescent COVID-19.

This chain links TRBV18 with TRBJ1-5; D is possibly TRBD1 (6 bases). In germline, CDR1 is KGHSH, CDR2 LQKENI. Trimming shortened V by 9 bases and J by 2 bases, and 14 bases separated the two germline ends. CDR3 length equals 14 residues. In DNA form, the CDR3 reads TGTGCCAGTCAAGGGACAAACCGCAATCAGCCCCAGCATTTT. Its protein is CASQGTNRNQPQHF.

The V and J genes are TRBV20-1 and TRBJ2-7; the D is unclear. The CDR3 extends over 11 amino acids. The V end was cut by 4 bases, the J end by 2 bases, with 6 bases between. CDR1 DFQATT and CDR2 SNEGSKA come from the germline V gene (reference sequence). The CDR3 loop is CSAKATYEQYF. In DNA form, the CDR3 reads TGCAGTGCTAAAGCGACCTACGAGCAGTACTTC.

The chain employs TRBV18 and TRBJ1-5; a possible D gene is TRBD1 (5 bases). From germline, CDR1 is KGHSH and CDR2 LQKENI. The CDR3 covers 17 residues. Between the trimmed V and J ends, which lost 2 bases and 0 bases, there was a span of 14 bases. In DNA form, the CDR3 reads TGTGCCAGCTCACCATTATCCGGGGGGGGTAGCAATCAGCCCCAGCATTTT. Translated, it gives CASSPLSGGGSNQPQHF. Full variable domain (outside the CDR3, taken from reference TRBV18 and TRBJ1-5): NAGVMQNPRHLVRRRGQEARLRCSPMKGHSHVYWYRQLPEEGLKFMVYLQKENIIDESGMPKERFSAEFPKEGPSILRIQQVVRGDSAAYFCASSPLSGGGSNQPQHFGDGTRLSIL.

The chain has TRBV30 and TRBJ2-1; possibly TRBD2 for D (5 bases). The V and J ends lost 2 bases and 10 bases respectively, with 12 bases between them. This CDR3 comprises 12 residues. Germline CDR1 and CDR2: GTSNPN and SVGIG (reference sequence). The CDR3 region is CAWSPTSGEQFF. The CDR3 bases are TGTGCCTGGAGTCCAACTTCGGGGGAGCAGTTCTTC. The variable domain in full, with the rest retrieved from reference TRBV30 and TRBJ2-1, is SQTIHQWPATLVQPVGSPLSLECTVEGTSNPNLYWYRQAAGRGLQLLFYSVGIGQISSEVPQNLSASRPQDRQFILSSKKLLLSDSGFYLCAWSPTSGEQFFGPGTRLTVL.

This clone counts as medium-sized. The CDR3 coding sequence is TGCGCCAGCAGCGGGACAGTAAGGAACACTGAAGCTTTCTTT. This sequence encodes CASSGTVRNTEAFF. V and J are TRBV5-1 and TRBJ1-1; TRBD1 agrees at 7 bases. The CDR3 runs 14 residues. CDR1 is SGHRS and CDR2 is YFSETQ in the germline V gene. The V gene end was trimmed by 4 bases and the J gene end by 1 base; junction bases not matched to a gene: 4.

The chain has TRBV6-5 and TRBJ2-7; 7 bases are a match to TRBD2. V lost 8 bases to trimming and J lost 4 bases; unmatched junction nucleotides: 11. The germline V gene encodes CDR1 MNHEY and CDR2 SVGAGI. The CDR3 is 14 residues long. Here the CDR3 DNA reads TGTGCCAGCCCCGCCGGGGGGTGGTCTTACGAGCAGTACTTC. Translating gives CASPAGGWSYEQYF.

V is TRBV7-2 and J is TRBJ1-1; D not resolved. With 4 bases removed from V and 7 bases from J, the gap between germline ends came to 16 bases. Germline V gene sequence: CDR1 SGHTA, CDR2 FQGNSA. This CDR3 is built from 14 residues. The CDR3 nucleotides read TGTGCCAGCAGCTGGGCGGCGGGAGTTGGTGAAGCTTTCTTT. It yields the protein CASSWAAGVGEAFF.

The rearrangement uses TRBV12-3 or TRBV12-4 and TRBJ1-6; possible D gene TRBD1, 5 bases. V was clipped by 3 bases and J by 15 bases, with 9 bases between them. This CDR3 is built from 11 residues. This CDR3 is CASSLTGGLHF. DNA for the CDR3: TGTGCCAGCAGTTTGACGGGGGGCCTCCACTTT.

The chain combines TRBV5-3 with TRBJ1-6; possibly TRBD1 for D (5 bases). TRBV5-3 is marked as an open reading frame, function uncertain. V was trimmed by 0 bases and J by 6 bases, leaving 22 bases between them. The CDR3 length is 19 residues. This CDR3 is CARSLEAGPLGAFNSPLHF. The CDR3 DNA sequence: TGTGCCAGAAGCTTGGAGGCAGGACCCTTAGGGGCTTTTAATTCACCCCTCCACTTT.

This clone was recorded a few times. The chain recombines TRBV2 with TRBJ1-5; a weak D match, TRBD1 (5 bases). This CDR3 contains 16 residues. From germline, CDR1 is SNHLY and CDR2 FYNNEI. Trimming removed 4 bases from V and 4 bases from J, with 17 bases in between. The CDR3 region is CASSVGLTGVNQPQHF. DNA of the CDR3: TGTGCCAGCAGTGTTGGCTTGACGGGGGTTAATCAGCCCCAGCATTTT.

This clone is medium-sized in the sample. The chain joins TRBV5-8 to TRBJ1-3; 10 nucleotides line up with TRBD1. CDR3 size: 15 residues. The V segment lost 7 bases and the J segment 0 bases; nucleotides outside the gene matches: 4. The germline gives CDR1 SGHTS, CDR2 YDEGEE. DNA for the CDR3: TGTGCCAGCGGGGGACAGGGGTTCTCTGGAAACACCATATATTTT. Translating it yields CASGGQGFSGNTIYF.

The chain links TRBV10-3 to TRBJ1-6; 7 bases line up with TRBD1. This CDR3 has 15 residues. J lost 3 bases, V lost 2 bases, and 1 base had no gene match. The germline V gene has CDR1 ENHRY and CDR2 SYGVKD. The CDR3 DNA follows: TGTGCCATCAGTGAGGGGACAGTCTATAATTCACCCCTCCACTTT. Translation gives CAISEGTVYNSPLHF.

J is TRBJ1-6 and V is TRBV27; 9 bases are shared with TRBD1. The length of the CDR3 is 14 residues. Germline CDR1 and CDR2: MNHEY and SMNVEV (reference sequence). V shed 6 bases, J shed 8 bases, and the junction held 5 bases outside the gene matches. The CDR3 region is CASRQGAGDSPLHF. CDR3 nucleotide sequence: TGTGCCAGCAGACAGGGGGCAGGGGATTCACCCCTCCACTTT.

V gene TRBV6-5 combines with J gene TRBJ1-2; 8 bases align to TRBD1. CDR1 and CDR2 from the germline V gene are MNHEY and SVGAGI. Trimming at V came to 5 bases and at J to 4 bases, leaving 9 bases not matched to a gene. This CDR3 spans 15 amino acids. CDR3 residues: CASSLRTGPSYGYTF. CDR3 DNA sequence: TGTGCCAGCAGTCTCCGGACAGGGCCATCCTATGGCTACACCTTC.

V gene TRBV7-8 combines with J gene TRBJ1-1; D ambiguous. Germline V gives CDR1 SGHVS, CDR2 FQNEAQ. Deletions cut 1 base from V and 2 bases from J, with 5 bases between. CDR3 length equals 13 residues. CDR3: CASSLGANTEAFF. As DNA, the CDR3 is TGTGCCAGCAGCTTAGGGGCTAACACTGAAGCTTTCTTT.

The rearrangement joins TRBV7-2 to TRBJ1-3, with D maybe TRBD1 (5 bases). Germline values: CDR1 SGHTA, CDR2 FQGNSA. The ends were cut back, 2 bases at V and 8 bases at J, with 7 bases in the middle. The CDR3 sequence is 12 residues long. The CDR3: CASSLWGDTIYF. The CDR3 DNA reads TGTGCCAGCAGCTTATGGGGGGACACCATATATTTT.

The CDR3: CASSRTGGAYEQYF. In DNA form, the CDR3 reads TGTGCCAGCAGCCGGACAGGGGGCGCGTACGAGCAGTACTTC. The rearrangement uses TRBV6-2 or TRBV6-3 and TRBJ2-7; TRBD1 matches 11 bases. Per germline, CDR1 MNHEY and CDR2 SVGEGT. V dropped 6 bases and J dropped 4; count of bases not matched to a gene: 5. This CDR3 region has 14 residues.

This clone has a handful of counts. This chain connects TRBV28 to TRBJ2-7; weak D call: TRBD1 (5 bases). CDR1 and CDR2 from the germline V gene are MDHEN and SYDVKM. The CDR3 loop spans 15 amino acids. V was cut by 0 bases and J by 0 bases, with 9 bases left in between. This CDR3 reads CASSLWQGLSYEQYF. CDR3 coding DNA: TGTGCCAGCAGTTTATGGCAGGGTCTCTCCTACGAGCAGTACTTC.

The chain couples TRBV28 to TRBJ1-5; the match to TRBD1 covers 8 bases. Unmatched junction bases numbered 6, after V lost 1 base and J lost 7 bases. This CDR3 comprises 15 residues. Germline CDR1 reads MDHEN; CDR2 reads SYDVKM. The CDR3 is CASSLLGQGSQPQHF. The CDR3 DNA sequence: TGTGCCAGCAGTTTATTAGGACAGGGATCGCAGCCCCAGCATTTT.

V is TRBV28 and J is TRBJ2-5; no clear D gene. Germline lookup yields CDR1 MDHEN and CDR2 SYDVKM. This CDR3 comprises 12 residues. V lost 4 bases and J lost 5, with 8 bases in between. CDR3 sequence reads: CASSSRLETQYF. CDR3 DNA: TGTGCCAGCAGTTCCCGTCTGGAGACCCAGTACTTC.

The V call is TRBV7-2, the J call TRBJ2-1; perhaps TRBD2 as D (6 bases). V lost 5 bases to trimming and J lost 7 bases, with 21 bases between them. CDR3 size: 16 residues. Germline-derived CDR1 and CDR2 are SGHTA and FQGNSA. In nucleotides, the CDR3 is TGTGCCAGCAGCCCGATAGCGGCCGGAGGAGCTAATGAGCAGTTCTTC. It encodes CASSPIAAGGANEQFF. Looking up the rest from reference TRBV7-2 and TRBJ2-1 gives the full variable domain: GAGVSQSPSNKVTEKGKDVELRCDPISGHTALYWYRQSLGQGLEFLIYFQGNSAPDKSGLPSDRFSAERTGGSVSTLTIQRTQQEDSAVYLCASSPIAAGGANEQFFGPGTRLTVL.

This chain links TRBV19 with TRBJ1-5; D is uncertain. Germline V CDR1 and CDR2: LNHDA, SQIVND (reference sequence). The CDR3 covers 12 residues. V was trimmed by 3 bases and J by 8 bases, leaving 8 bases between them. The CDR3 here is CASSIDGKPQHF. The CDR3 DNA is TGTGCCAGTAGTATCGACGGGAAGCCCCAGCATTTT.

In this sample, this clone turned up a few times. The CDR3 here is CASSGPGTLKVDEQFF. CDR3 nucleotide sequence: TGTGCCAGCAGTGGGCCGGGGACTCTAAAAGTCGATGAGCAGTTCTTC. V and J are TRBV28 and TRBJ2-1, with TRBD2 as a possible D gene (6 bases). The CDR3 loop spans 16 amino acids. Trimming stripped 5 bases from V and 8 bases from J, with 22 bases between. Germline V gene sequence: CDR1 MDHEN, CDR2 SYDVKM.